This T cell receptor beta chain appears in the sequencing data of a study of blood T cell repertoires in COVID-19. Study summary: COVID-19 samples from acute and convalescent phases originated in the United States, Italy and Spain. Sources were T cells, B-cell-depleted T cells, or PBMCs; the material itself was cDNA or gDNA.

CDR1 is MNHNS, CDR2 SASEGT, per germline. The CDR3 runs 16 residues. V lost 4 bases to trimming and J lost 4 bases, with 19 bases between them. How the authors handled the data: Reference gene primer amplification gave estimated nucleated cell counts. Repertoires were generated with immunoSEQ multiplex PCR, while TCRdb's copy carries only in-frame clones and drops some. V, J and clone size reflect that table, while D and trimming were determined from the DNA. The data hold about 330,000 clones, with roughly 88% observed a single time. The specimen was peripheral blood. J is TRBJ1-1 and V is TRBV6-1; tentative D call: TRBD1 (5 bases). The sequence derives from a woman between 45 and 60 years old with active or convalescent COVID-19. CDR3 in amino acids: CASSGYSGGAGTEAFF. CDR3 nucleotides: TGTGCCAGCAGTGGCTACAGCGGGGGAGCGGGCACTGAAGCTTTCTTT.